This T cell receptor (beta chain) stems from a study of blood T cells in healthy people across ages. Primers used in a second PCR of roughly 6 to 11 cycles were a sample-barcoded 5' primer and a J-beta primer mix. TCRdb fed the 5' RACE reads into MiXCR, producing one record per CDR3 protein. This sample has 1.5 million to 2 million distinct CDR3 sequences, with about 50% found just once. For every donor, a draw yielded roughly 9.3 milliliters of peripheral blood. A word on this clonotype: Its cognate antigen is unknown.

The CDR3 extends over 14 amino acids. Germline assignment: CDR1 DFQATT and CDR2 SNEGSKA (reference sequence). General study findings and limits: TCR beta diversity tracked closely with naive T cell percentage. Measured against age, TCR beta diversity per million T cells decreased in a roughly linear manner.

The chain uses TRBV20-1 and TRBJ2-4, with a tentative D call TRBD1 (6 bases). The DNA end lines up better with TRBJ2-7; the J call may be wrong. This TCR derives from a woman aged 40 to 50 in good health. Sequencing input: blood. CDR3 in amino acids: CSARDSGVSYEQYF. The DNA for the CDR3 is TGCAGTGCTAGAGACTCAGGGGTCTCCTACGAGCAGTACTTC.